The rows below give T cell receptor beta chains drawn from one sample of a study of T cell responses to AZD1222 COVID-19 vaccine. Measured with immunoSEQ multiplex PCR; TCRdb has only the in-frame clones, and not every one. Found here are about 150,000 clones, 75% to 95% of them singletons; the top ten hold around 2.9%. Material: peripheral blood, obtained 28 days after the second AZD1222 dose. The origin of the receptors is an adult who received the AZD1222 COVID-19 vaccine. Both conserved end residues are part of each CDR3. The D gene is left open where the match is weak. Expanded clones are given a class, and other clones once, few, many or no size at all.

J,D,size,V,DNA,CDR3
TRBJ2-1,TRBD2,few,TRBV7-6,TGTGCCAGCAGCACCGGGAGGGCGAGTCTCAATGAGCAGTTCTTC,CASSTGRASLNEQFF
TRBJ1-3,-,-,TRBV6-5,TGTGCCAGCAGGCCGACCCTATCCTCTGGAAACACCATATATTTT,CASRPTLSSGNTIYF
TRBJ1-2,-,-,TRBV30,TGTGCCTGGATTAGGGATACTACCTACTATGGCTACACCTTC,CAWIRDTTYYGYTF
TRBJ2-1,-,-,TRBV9,TGTGCCAGCAGCGTAGAGGAGTACAATGAGCAGTTCTTC,CASSVEEYNEQFF
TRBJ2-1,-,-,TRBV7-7,TGTGCCAGCAGCCCTCCGTACGCAGGGTACAATGAGCAGTTCTTC,CASSPPYAGYNEQFF
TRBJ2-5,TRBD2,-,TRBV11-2,TGTGCCAGCAGCTTAGATAGGATAGGGAGGGGAGAGACCCAGTACTTC,CASSLDRIGRGETQYF
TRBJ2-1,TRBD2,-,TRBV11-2,TGTGCCAGCAGCTTAGATCGGGGGACTAGCGGTAACAATGAGCAGTTCTTC,CASSLDRGTSGNNEQFF
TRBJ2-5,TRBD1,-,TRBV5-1,TGCGCCAGCAGCTTGGCGCCGAGGACAGGGATGGAAGAGACCCAGTACTTC,CASSLAPRTGMEETQYF
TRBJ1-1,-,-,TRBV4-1,TGCGCCAGCAGCGACATCAGGGCGGCCACGTACACTGAAGCTTTCTTT,CASSDIRAATYTEAFF
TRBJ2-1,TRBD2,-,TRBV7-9,TGTGCCAGCAGCTTAGCGCGGGCGGGAGGAAATGAGCAGTTCTTC,CASSLARAGGNEQFF
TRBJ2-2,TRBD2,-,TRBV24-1,TGTGCCACCAGTGGAGTAGCGGGACACACCGGGGAGCTGTTTTTT,CATSGVAGHTGELFF
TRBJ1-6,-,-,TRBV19,TGTGCCAGTAGTATACGACCAGGAGAGACTAATTCACCCCTCCACTTT,CASSIRPGETNSPLHF
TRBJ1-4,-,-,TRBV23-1,TGCGCCAGCAGTCGATACCAGTGGAGGGGCGAAAAACTGTTTTTT,CASSRYQWRGEKLFF
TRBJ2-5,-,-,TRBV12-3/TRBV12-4,TGTGCCAGCAGTCCAGGGCCCCCAGAGACCCAGTACTTC,CASSPGPPETQYF
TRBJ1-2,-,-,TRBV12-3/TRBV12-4,TGTGCCAGCAGCAGGGACATTAACTATGGCTACACCTTC,CASSRDINYGYTF
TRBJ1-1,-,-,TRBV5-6,TGTGCCAGCAGCATCCCAGGGGACACTGAAGCTTTCTTT,CASSIPGDTEAFF
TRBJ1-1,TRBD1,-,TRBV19,TGTGCCAGTAGTATAGATCAGGACAGGTGGGTGAACACTGAAGCTTTCTTT,CASSIDQDRWVNTEAFF
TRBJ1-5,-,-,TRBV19,TGTGCCAGTAGTATAGGCCGGGCTGGGGATCGGCCCCAGCATTTT,CASSIGRAGDRPQHF
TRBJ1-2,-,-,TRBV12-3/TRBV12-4,TGTGCCAGCAGCCCCCTTGTGGTGACTGGCTACACCTTC,CASSPLVVTGYTF
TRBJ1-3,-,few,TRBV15,TGTGCCACCAGCAGAGGGTCCGGACTCAGCTCTGGAAACACCATATATTTT,CATSRGSGLSSGNTIYF
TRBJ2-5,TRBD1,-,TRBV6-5,TGTGCCAGCAGCGGGACAGGGCCTAGAGAGACCCAGTACTTC,CASSGTGPRETQYF
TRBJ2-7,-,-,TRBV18,TGTGCCAGCTCACCAAGACCCTACTACGAGCAGTACTTC,CASSPRPYYEQYF
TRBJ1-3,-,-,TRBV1,TGCACCAGCAGCCCGGACAGTATCTCTGGAAACACCATATATTTT,CTSSPDSISGNTIYF
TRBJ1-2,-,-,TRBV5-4,TGTGCCAGCAGCCCCGGCCAGGGGTGGGGTGGCTACACCTTC,CASSPGQGWGGYTF
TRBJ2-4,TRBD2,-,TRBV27,TGTGCCAGCAGTCCCGCGGGGGTGGGCCACATTCAGTACTTC,CASSPAGVGHIQYF
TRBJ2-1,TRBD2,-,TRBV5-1,TGCGCCAGCAGCAAGACCGGGACTACTTACAATGAGCAGTTCTTC,CASSKTGTTYNEQFF
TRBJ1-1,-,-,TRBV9,TGTGCCAGCAGCGTAGCCAGGGCCGTCATGAACACTGAAGCTTTCTTT,CASSVARAVMNTEAFF
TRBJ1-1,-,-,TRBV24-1,TGTGCCACCCGGGACGGAGGGAACACTGAAGCTTTCTTT,CATRDGGNTEAFF
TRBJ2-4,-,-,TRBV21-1,TGTGCCAGCAGCGGACCGGGACTAGCGGGAGGTGGAGCCAAAAACATTCAGTACTTC,CASSGPGLAGGGAKNIQYF
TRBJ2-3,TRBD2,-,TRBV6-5,TGTGCCAGCGGGAGGGGAGATACGCAGTATTTT,CASGRGDTQYF
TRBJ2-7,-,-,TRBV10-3,TGTGCCATCACCCCTGACAGGAGCCCGAATTACGAGCAGTACTTC,CAITPDRSPNYEQYF
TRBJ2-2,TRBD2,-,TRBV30,TGTGCCTGGACTCTCCTAGCGGGTGACACCGGGGAGCTGTTTTTT,CAWTLLAGDTGELFF
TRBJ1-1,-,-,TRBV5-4,TGTGCCAGCAGCTCCCGAGAACGCACTGAAGCTTTCTTT,CASSSRERTEAFF
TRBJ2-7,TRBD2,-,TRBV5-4,TGTGCCAGCAGCTGGGGGCGGGGGGACTACGAGCAGTACTTC,CASSWGRGDYEQYF
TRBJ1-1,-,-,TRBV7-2,TGTGCCAGCAGCTTAGTGGGGGGCAACGACCGCGATGAAGCTTTCTTT,CASSLVGGNDRDEAFF
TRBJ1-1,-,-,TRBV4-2,TGTGCCAGCAGCCCGACAGAGAACACTGAAGCTTTCTTT,CASSPTENTEAFF
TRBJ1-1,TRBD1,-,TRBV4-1,TGCGCCAGCAGTACAGGGGCTCAGGGGGGCACTGAAGCTTTCTTT,CASSTGAQGGTEAFF
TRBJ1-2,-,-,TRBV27,TGTGCCAGCAGTGCCACAGGGTGGGACGGCTACACCTTC,CASSATGWDGYTF
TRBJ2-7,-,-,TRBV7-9,TGTGCCAGCAGCTTATCGGGTTCCTACGAGCAGTACTTC,CASSLSGSYEQYF
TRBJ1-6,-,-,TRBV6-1,TGTGCCAGCAGTGAAACAGATCTTTCACCCCTCCACTTT,CASSETDLSPLHF